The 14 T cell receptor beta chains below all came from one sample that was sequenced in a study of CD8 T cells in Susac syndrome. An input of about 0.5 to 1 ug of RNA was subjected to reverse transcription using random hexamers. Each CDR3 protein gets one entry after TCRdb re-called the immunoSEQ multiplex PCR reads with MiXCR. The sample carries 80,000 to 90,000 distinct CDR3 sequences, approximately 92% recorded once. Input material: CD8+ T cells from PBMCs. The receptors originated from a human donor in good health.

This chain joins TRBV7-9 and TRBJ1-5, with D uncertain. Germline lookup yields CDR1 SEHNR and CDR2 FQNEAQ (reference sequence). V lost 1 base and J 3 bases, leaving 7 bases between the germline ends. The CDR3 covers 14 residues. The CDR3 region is CASSLDSLNQPQHF. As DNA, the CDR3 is TGTGCCAGCAGCTTAGACAGCCTCAATCAGCCCCAGCATTTT.

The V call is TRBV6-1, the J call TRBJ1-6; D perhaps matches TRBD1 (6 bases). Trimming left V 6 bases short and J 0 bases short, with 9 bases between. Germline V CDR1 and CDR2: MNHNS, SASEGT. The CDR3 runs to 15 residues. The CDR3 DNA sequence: TGTGCCAGCAGGTTGGACAGCTCCTATAATTCACCCCTCCACTTT. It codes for CASRLDSSYNSPLHF.

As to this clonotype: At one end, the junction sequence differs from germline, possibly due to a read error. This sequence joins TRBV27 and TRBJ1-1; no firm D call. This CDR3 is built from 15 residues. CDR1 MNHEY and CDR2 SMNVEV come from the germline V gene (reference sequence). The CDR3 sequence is CANSLLGEENTEAFF. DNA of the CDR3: TGTGCCAACAGTTTATTGGGTGAGGAGAACACTGAAGCTTTCTTT.

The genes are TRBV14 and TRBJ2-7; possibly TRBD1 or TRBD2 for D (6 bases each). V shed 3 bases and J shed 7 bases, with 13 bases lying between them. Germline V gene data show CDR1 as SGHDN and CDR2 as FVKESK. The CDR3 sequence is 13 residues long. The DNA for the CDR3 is TGTGCCAGCAGCCAGAGAGGGGGGCGTGAGCAGTACTTC. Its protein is CASSQRGGREQYF.

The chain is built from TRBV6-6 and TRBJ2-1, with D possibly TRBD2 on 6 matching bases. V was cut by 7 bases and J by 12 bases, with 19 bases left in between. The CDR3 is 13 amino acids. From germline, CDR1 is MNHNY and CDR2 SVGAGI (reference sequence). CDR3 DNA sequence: TGTGCCAGCAACGGGGGAACTCCCCAATGGCAGTTCTTC. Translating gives CASNGGTPQWQFF.

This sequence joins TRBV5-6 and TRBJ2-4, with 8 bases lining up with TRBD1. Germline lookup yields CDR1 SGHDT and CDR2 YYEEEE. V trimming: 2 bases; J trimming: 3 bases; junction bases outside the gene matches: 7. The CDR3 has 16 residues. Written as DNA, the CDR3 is TGTGCCAGCAGCTTCGAGGACAGGGTAGTCAAAAACATTCAGTACTTC. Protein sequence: CASSFEDRVVKNIQYF.

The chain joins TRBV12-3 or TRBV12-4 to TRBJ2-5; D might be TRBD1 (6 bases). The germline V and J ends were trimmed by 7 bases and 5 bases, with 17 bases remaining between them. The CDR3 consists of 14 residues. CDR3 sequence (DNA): TGTGCCAGCACGGAGTCAGGGGCAAGGGAGACCCAGTACTTC. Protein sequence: CASTESGARETQYF.

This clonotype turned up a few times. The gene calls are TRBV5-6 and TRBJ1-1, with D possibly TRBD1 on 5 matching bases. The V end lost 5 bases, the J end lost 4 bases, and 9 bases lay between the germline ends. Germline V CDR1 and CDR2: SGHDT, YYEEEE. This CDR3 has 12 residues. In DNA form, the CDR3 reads TGTGCCAGCAGTCGGGGGGGCACTGAAGCTTTCTTT. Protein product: CASSRGGTEAFF.

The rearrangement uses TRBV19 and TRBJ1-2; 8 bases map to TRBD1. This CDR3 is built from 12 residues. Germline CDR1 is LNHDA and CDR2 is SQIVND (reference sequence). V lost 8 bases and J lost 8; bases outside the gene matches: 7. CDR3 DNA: TGTGCCAGTGCTCAGGGGGCTCTGGGCTACACCTTC. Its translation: CASAQGALGYTF.

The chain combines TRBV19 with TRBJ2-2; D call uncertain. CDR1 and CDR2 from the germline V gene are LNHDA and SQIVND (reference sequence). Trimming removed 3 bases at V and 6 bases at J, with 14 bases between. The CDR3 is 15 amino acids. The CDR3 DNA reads TGTGCCAGTAGTATTACCAGAGGATTGGCCGGGGAGCTGTTTTTT. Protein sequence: CASSITRGLAGELFF.

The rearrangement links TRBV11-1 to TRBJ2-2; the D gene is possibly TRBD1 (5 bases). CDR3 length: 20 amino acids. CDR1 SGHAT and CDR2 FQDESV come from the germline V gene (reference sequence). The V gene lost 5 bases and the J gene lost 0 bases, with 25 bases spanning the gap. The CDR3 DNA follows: TGTGCCAGCAGCCTCTCCGGGCAGGGCCCATATCCCGCGAACACCGGGGAGCTGTTTTTT. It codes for CASSLSGQGPYPANTGELFF.

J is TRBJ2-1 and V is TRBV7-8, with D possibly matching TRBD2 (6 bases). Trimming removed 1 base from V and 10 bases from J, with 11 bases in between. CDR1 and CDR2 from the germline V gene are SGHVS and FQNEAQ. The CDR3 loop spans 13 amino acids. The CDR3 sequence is CASSLGLDDEQFF. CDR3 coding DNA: TGTGCCAGCAGCTTAGGACTAGATGACGAGCAGTTCTTC.

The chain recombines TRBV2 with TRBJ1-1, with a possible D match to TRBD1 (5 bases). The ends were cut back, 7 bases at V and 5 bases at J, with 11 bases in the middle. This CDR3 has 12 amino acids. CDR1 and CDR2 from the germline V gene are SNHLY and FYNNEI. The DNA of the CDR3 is TGTGCCAGCATCTCCAGGGAGACTGAAGCTTTCTTT. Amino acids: CASISRETEAFF.

The CDR3 sequence: CSARADGNTGELFF. The CDR3 coding sequence is TGCAGCGCTCGCGCGGACGGGAACACCGGGGAGCTGTTTTTT. The V and J genes are TRBV29-1 and TRBJ2-2; D unclear. V lost 7 bases and J 1 base, leaving 13 bases between the germline ends. The CDR3 runs to 14 residues. In germline, CDR1 is SQVTM, CDR2 ANQGSEA.